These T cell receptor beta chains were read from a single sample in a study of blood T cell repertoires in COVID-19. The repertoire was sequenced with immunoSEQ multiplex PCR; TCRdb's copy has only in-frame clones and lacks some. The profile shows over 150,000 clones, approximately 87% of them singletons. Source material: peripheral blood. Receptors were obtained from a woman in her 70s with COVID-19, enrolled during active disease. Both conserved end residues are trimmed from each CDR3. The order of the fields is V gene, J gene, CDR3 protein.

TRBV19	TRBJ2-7	ASSPTGTGVHEQY
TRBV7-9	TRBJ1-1	ASSFGQGRHTEAF
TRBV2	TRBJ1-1	ASSPKSEAF
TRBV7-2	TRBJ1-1	ASSTHGENTEAF
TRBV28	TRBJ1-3	ASSLRVTASGNTIY
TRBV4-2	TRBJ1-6	ASSQGAVNYNSPLH
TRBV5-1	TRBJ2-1	ASSLSVRGSYNEQF
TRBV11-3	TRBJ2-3	ASSLGGGNTQY
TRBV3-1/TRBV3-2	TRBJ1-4	ASSLQGNNEKLF
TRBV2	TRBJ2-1	ASSRGQNYNEQF
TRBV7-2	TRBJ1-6	ASTVRGRSPLH
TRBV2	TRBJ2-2	ASSGVRGNTGELF
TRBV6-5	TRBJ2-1	ASTGRGAVDEQF
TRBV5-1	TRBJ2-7	ASSLEGASYEQY
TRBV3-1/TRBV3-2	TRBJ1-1	ASGDHGRNTEAF
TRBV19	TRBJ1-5	ASSMDRDQPQH
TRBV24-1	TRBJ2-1	AAQGGQEINEQF